The 27 T cell receptor beta chains listed next were all sequenced from one sample in a study of blood T cell repertoires in COVID-19 (dated by TCRdb to between 2020 and 2021). Library method: the immunoSEQ multiplex PCR assay. TCRdb stores this immuneACCESS table with in-frame sequences only. Part of the clones is absent; in the studies checked, under half of the shortfall reflects unresolved V genes, and no reason is known for the rest. The sample contains some 250,000 clones, around 87% of them found a single time. The top ten clones comprise 7.1% of the sample. The source material was peripheral blood. The receptor set was obtained from an older woman with active or convalescent COVID-19.

The genes are TRBV11-2 and TRBJ2-7, with TRBD1 identical over 8 bases. The CDR3 is 17 residues long. After removal of 2 bases from V and 4 bases from J, the junction contained 13 bases not matched to a gene. Germline CDR1 reads SGHAT; CDR2 reads FQNNGV. The CDR3 loop is CASSLSVSGQGTYEQYF. For the CDR3, the DNA is TGTGCCAGCAGCTTAAGCGTTTCCGGACAGGGAACTTACGAGCAGTACTTC.

This chain links TRBV29-1 with TRBJ2-7; 9 bases map to TRBD1. The CDR3 loop spans 12 amino acids. Trimming cost V 7 bases and J 5 bases; bases outside gene matches: 6. CDR1 is SQVTM and CDR2 is ANQGSEA in the germline V gene. CDR3 DNA: TGCAGCGGCGGACAGGGGTGGGACGAGCAGTACTTC. Its translation: CSGGQGWDEQYF.

V is TRBV7-9 and J is TRBJ2-7; 7 positions agree with TRBD1. Per germline, CDR1 SEHNR and CDR2 FQNEAQ (reference sequence). The CDR3 spans 14 residues. V lost 8 bases and J lost 5; bases outside the gene matches: 12. DNA for the CDR3: TGTGCCAGCGCCTCCCCCACAGGGGTCCACGAGCAGTACTTC. It translates to CASASPTGVHEQYF.

The V call is TRBV18, the J call TRBJ1-1; tentative D call: TRBD1 (5 bases). From germline, CDR1 is KGHSH and CDR2 LQKENI. With 3 bases removed from V and 0 bases from J, the gap between germline ends came to 23 bases. The CDR3 covers 19 residues. This CDR3 is CASSPLGVHGGVMNTEAFF. CDR3 nucleotides: TGTGCCAGCTCACCCCTGGGCGTTCACGGAGGGGTCATGAACACTGAAGCTTTCTTT.

This rearrangement joins TRBV4-3 to TRBJ1-2; D ambiguous. The CDR3 is 16 amino acids. In germline, CDR1 is LGHNA, CDR2 YSLEER. V was shortened by 1 base and J by 2 bases, with 14 bases between the two germline ends. The DNA of the CDR3 is TGCGCCAGCAGCCAAGTTCGGGGTAGCGGGAACTATGGCTACACCTTC. Its translation: CASSQVRGSGNYGYTF.

This clone has only one observation. V usage is TRBV18 and J usage is TRBJ2-5; D might be TRBD2 (7 bases). Germline lookup yields CDR1 KGHSH and CDR2 LQKENI. This CDR3 contains 15 residues. V was trimmed by 3 bases and J by 6 bases, leaving 17 bases between them. The CDR3 DNA sequence: TGTGCCAGCTCACCGGGGGGGGGCCCAGTGAAGACCCAGTACTTC. Its translation: CASSPGGGPVKTQYF. The whole variable domain, filled in from reference TRBV18 and TRBJ2-5, reads NAGVMQNPRHLVRRRGQEARLRCSPMKGHSHVYWYRQLPEEGLKFMVYLQKENIIDESGMPKERFSAEFPKEGPSILRIQQVVRGDSAAYFCASSPGGGPVKTQYFGPGTRLLVL.

J is TRBJ2-7 and V is TRBV6-2 or TRBV6-3, with 7 bases identical to TRBD1. With V trimmed by 2 bases and J by 2 bases, 15 bases remained unmatched. CDR3 length: 18 residues. CDR1 and CDR2 (germline): MNHEY, SVGEGT. The CDR3 sequence is CASSYLRDSLRWTYEQYF. The CDR3 DNA follows: TGTGCCAGCAGTTACCTCCGGGACAGCTTGCGGTGGACCTACGAGCAGTACTTC.

The gene calls are TRBV6-2 or TRBV6-3 and TRBJ1-1; D unclear. The CDR3 is 13 residues long. Germline V CDR1 and CDR2: MNHEY, SVGEGT. V was cut by 5 bases and J by 2 bases, with 9 bases left in between. The CDR3 coding sequence is TGTGCCAGCAGTCTCCAGCGCAACACTGAAGCTTTCTTT. Protein: CASSLQRNTEAFF.

This chain links TRBV5-6 with TRBJ1-1; D call uncertain. Germline CDR1 SGHDT, CDR2 YYEEEE. The CDR3 sequence is 13 residues long. Between the trimmed V and J ends, which lost 0 bases and 4 bases, there was a span of 7 bases. The CDR3 DNA is TGTGCCAGCAGCTTGGCCCCCGGCACTGAAGCTTTCTTT. Translation gives CASSLAPGTEAFF.

This clone appeared once. The chain links TRBV4-3 to TRBJ2-7, with unresolved D. Germline V lookup: CDR1 LGHNA, CDR2 YSLEER. The CDR3 extends over 15 amino acids. The V end was cut by 7 bases, the J end by 0 bases, with 16 bases between. DNA for the CDR3: TGCGCCAGCATCCGCGAGCTCCCTCTCTCCTACGAGCAGTACTTC. Its protein is CASIRELPLSYEQYF.

This chain uses TRBV4-1 with TRBJ1-1; TRBD1 is a possible D gene (6 bases). CDR3 length equals 14 residues. CDR1 is MGHRA and CDR2 is YSYEKL in the germline V gene. The V gene lost 6 bases and the J gene lost 1 base, with 12 bases spanning the gap. DNA for the CDR3: TGCGCCAGCAGGAACAGGGCTGAGAACACTGAAGCTTTCTTT. Protein sequence: CASRNRAENTEAFF.

V is TRBV5-1 and J is TRBJ2-1; TRBD1 matches 8 bases. V was pared by 5 bases and J by 1 base, with 8 bases of the junction left unmatched. This CDR3 is 16 amino acids long. Germline CDR1 reads SGHRS; CDR2 reads YFSETQ. CDR3 in DNA: TGCGCCAGCAGATCTCGACAGGGGCAATCCTACAATGAGCAGTTCTTC. Translated: CASRSRQGQSYNEQFF.

The V gene is TRBV6-6, the J gene TRBJ2-1; the match to TRBD2 covers 9 bases. Per the germline V gene, CDR1 is MNHNY and CDR2 is SVGAGI (reference sequence). The CDR3 totals 16 residues. V shed 11 bases, J shed 7 bases, and the junction held 18 bases outside the gene matches. CDR3 protein: CAAFPPLAGLSNEQFF. The DNA for the CDR3 is TGTGCCGCCTTCCCCCCTCTAGCGGGGCTTTCGAATGAGCAGTTCTTC.

The V call is TRBV6-5, the J call TRBJ2-7, with 10 bases aligning to TRBD2. Germline lookup yields CDR1 MNHEY and CDR2 SVGAGI. V trimming: 5 bases; J trimming: 4 bases; junction bases outside the gene matches: 8. The CDR3 extends over 15 amino acids. The CDR3 is CASSPRAGGRYEQYF. CDR3 coding DNA: TGTGCCAGCAGTCCTCGAGCGGGGGGGCGGTACGAGCAGTACTTC.

This clone occurred once. V is TRBV20-1 and J is TRBJ1-3; D gene ambiguous. The V and J ends lost 3 bases and 4 bases respectively, with 10 bases between them. CDR3 size: 13 residues. The germline gives CDR1 DFQATT, CDR2 SNEGSKA (reference sequence). The CDR3 loop reads CSASRRAGNTIYF. The CDR3 DNA reads as TGCAGTGCTAGTCGGAGGGCAGGAAACACCATATATTTT.

V usage is TRBV11-2 and J usage is TRBJ1-5; D gene ambiguous. CDR1 and CDR2 from the germline V gene are SGHAT and FQNNGV. This CDR3 is built from 15 residues. V was shortened by 0 bases and J by 4 bases, with 10 bases between the two germline ends. The CDR3 nucleotides read TGTGCCAGCAGCTTAGATCCCGGGGAAAATCAGCCCCAGCATTTT. Translation: CASSLDPGENQPQHF. The variable domain in full, completed from reference TRBV11-2 and TRBJ1-5, reads EAGVAQSPRYKIIEKRQSVAFWCNPISGHATLYWYQQILGQGPKLLIQFQNNGVVDDSQLPKDRFSAERLKGVDSTLKIQPAKLEDSAVYLCASSLDPGENQPQHFGDGTRLSIL.

The chain combines TRBV6-5 with TRBJ1-5; D is uncertain. With 7 bases removed from V and 1 base from J, the gap between germline ends came to 11 bases. Germline V gene sequence: CDR1 MNHEY, CDR2 SVGAGI. The CDR3 has 14 residues. The CDR3 DNA follows: TGTGCCAGCAATTTCCGGGGAAGCAATCAGCCCCAGCATTTT. Its protein is CASNFRGSNQPQHF.

The CDR3 is CASSPGFEAFF. In DNA, the CDR3 is TGTGCCAGCAGCCCAGGGTTTGAAGCTTTCTTT. The chain employs TRBV12-3 or TRBV12-4 and TRBJ1-1, with D possibly TRBD1 on 5 matching bases. The CDR3 is 11 amino acids. V was clipped by 6 bases and J by 7 bases, with 9 bases between them.

J is TRBJ2-2 and V is TRBV6-5; D possibly corresponds to TRBD2 (5 bases). In germline, CDR1 is MNHEY, CDR2 SVGAGI. CDR3 length: 14 amino acids. Trimming took off 6 bases at V and 5 bases at J, with 13 bases between the two ends. The CDR3 here is CASRRQGGTGELFF. In DNA form, the CDR3 reads TGTGCCAGCAGACGACAAGGAGGTACCGGGGAGCTGTTTTTT.

Only one count was recorded for this clone. The V call is TRBV28, the J call TRBJ1-2; D call uncertain. The CDR3 has 11 residues. The V and J ends lost 6 bases and 2 bases respectively, with 4 bases between them. CDR1 is MDHEN, CDR2 SYDVKM, per germline. For the CDR3, the DNA is TGTGCCAGCAGCCAGAACTATGGCTACACCTTC. Translation gives CASSQNYGYTF.

There are a few counts of this clone. The genes are TRBV19 and TRBJ1-5; D not certain. Germline V gene data show CDR1 as LNHDA and CDR2 as SQIVND (reference sequence). The CDR3 loop spans 13 amino acids. V was shortened by 3 bases and J by 2 bases, with 5 bases between the two germline ends. In DNA, the CDR3 is TGTGCCAGTAGTATGCAGGGCAATCAGCCCCAGCATTTT. Translation gives CASSMQGNQPQHF.

This clone was seen once. The chain uses TRBV29-1 and TRBJ2-3; perhaps TRBD2 as D (6 bases). The CDR3 runs 13 residues. Germline V lookup: CDR1 SQVTM, CDR2 ANQGSEA. Trimming left V 4 bases short and J 7 bases short, with 15 bases between. The CDR3 bases are TGCAGCGTTGCGGGTCGGGGACTCCATACGCAGTATTTT. It is translated as CSVAGRGLHTQYF.

The rearrangement links TRBV27 to TRBJ1-1; D is unclear. Germline V gives CDR1 MNHEY, CDR2 SMNVEV (reference sequence). V lost 8 bases and J lost 7, with 20 bases in between. The CDR3 loop spans 14 amino acids. CDR3 in DNA: TGTGCCAGCGTGGGGAGAGTCCGCTCCGGTGAAGCTTTCTTT. This gives the protein CASVGRVRSGEAFF.

The chain joins TRBV7-9 to TRBJ1-2, with D unclear. CDR1 and CDR2 from the germline V gene are SEHNR and FQNEAQ (reference sequence). The CDR3 extends over 14 amino acids. V shed 5 bases and J shed 4 bases, with 14 bases lying between them. The chain's CDR3 is CASSEEGSGYGYTF. In nucleotides, the CDR3 is TGTGCCAGCAGCGAGGAGGGATCGGGCTATGGCTACACCTTC.

This chain connects TRBV7-3 to TRBJ1-6; D is undetermined. V lost 4 bases, J lost 13 bases, and 14 bases lay in between. Germline values: CDR1 SGHTA, CDR2 FQGTGA. The CDR3 sequence is 13 residues long. This chain's CDR3 is CASSSRGVGPLHF. For the CDR3, the DNA is TGTGCCAGCAGCTCGCGCGGGGTGGGGCCCCTCCACTTT.

The gene calls are TRBV12-5 and TRBJ1-6, with 8 bases fitting TRBD1. With V trimmed by 1 base and J by 8 bases, 7 bases remained unmatched. The length of the CDR3 is 16 residues. Germline loops: CDR1 LGHNT, CDR2 FRNRAP. CDR3 loop: CASGLALGQGHSPLHF. As DNA, the CDR3 is TGTGCTAGTGGTTTGGCCCTTGGACAGGGTCATTCACCCCTCCACTTT.

This sequence joins TRBV10-3 and TRBJ1-2; D possibly corresponds to TRBD1 (5 bases). There are 16 residues in the CDR3. V shed 4 bases and J shed 8 bases, with 23 bases lying between them. Germline V gene sequence: CDR1 ENHRY, CDR2 SYGVKD. The CDR3 reads CAISGLKGGQGEGYTF. Here the CDR3 DNA reads TGTGCCATCAGTGGTCTAAAGGGTGGGCAGGGCGAGGGCTACACCTTC.